A single sample is the source of the 25 T cell receptor beta chains below, sequenced in a study of CDR3 diversity in severe acne. MiXCR, applied by TCRdb to the PCR reads, yields one record per CDR3 protein. The profile covers about 85,000 distinct CDR3 sequences, with about 50% appearing a single time and over 9% taken by the ten largest. Sample: blood. The receptors stem from a male donor in good health, serving as a control.

This clonotype was counted many times. The J gene is TRBJ1-2, the V gene TRBV6-5, with D unclear. The CDR3 has 14 amino acids. Germline loops: CDR1 MNHEY, CDR2 SVGAGI. The germline V and J ends were trimmed by 0 bases and 10 bases, with 15 bases remaining between them. In DNA form, the CDR3 reads TGTGCCAGCAGTTACTCCTCCGCCTTTGTGGACTACACCTTC. Its translation: CASSYSSAFVDYTF.

The V call is TRBV2, the J call TRBJ2-2; no clear D gene. The CDR3 contains 13 residues. With 6 bases removed from V and 5 bases from J, the gap between germline ends came to 10 bases. Per the germline V gene, CDR1 is SNHLY and CDR2 is FYNNEI. CDR3 in amino acids: CASSDQRTGELFF. In DNA, the CDR3 is TGTGCCAGCAGCGACCAGCGAACCGGGGAGCTGTTTTTT.

The chain is built from TRBV7-3 and TRBJ2-7; 8 nucleotides agree with TRBD1. The CDR3 spans 14 residues. The V gene's germline CDR1 is SGHTA and CDR2 FQGTGA. V gave up 3 bases and J gave up 5 bases; unmatched junction bases: 6. The DNA for the CDR3 is TGTGCCAGCAGCTTCCGGGACAGGATCAACGAGCAGTACTTC. Its protein product is CASSFRDRINEQYF.

V and J are TRBV20-1 and TRBJ2-3, with 14 bases lining up with TRBD2. CDR3 length equals 14 residues. V lost 5 bases and J lost 11; bases outside the gene matches: 9. Germline V gene sequence: CDR1 DFQATT, CDR2 SNEGSKA (reference sequence). This CDR3 reads CSARKTSGRGEQYF. CDR3 in DNA: TGCAGTGCTCGCAAGACTAGCGGGAGGGGTGAGCAGTATTTT.

The rearrangement joins TRBV5-1 to TRBJ2-7, with D perhaps being TRBD1 or TRBD2 (6 bases each). Germline CDR1 is SGHRS and CDR2 is YFSETQ. The length of the CDR3 is 16 residues. Trimming removed 0 bases at V and 7 bases at J, with 20 bases between. CDR3 sequence: CASSLASGGGYNEQYF. CDR3 in DNA: TGCGCCAGCAGCTTGGCATCCGGAGGGGGATACAATGAGCAGTACTTC.

The rearrangement links TRBV19 to TRBJ1-1, with TRBD1 as a possible D gene (5 bases). The germline V gene has CDR1 LNHDA and CDR2 SQIVND (reference sequence). Trimming removed 4 bases at V and 1 base at J, with 19 bases between. The CDR3 consists of 17 residues. The CDR3 coding sequence is TGTGCCAGTAGTACCTCCGGGACGGCCCGAGGGAACACTGAAGCTTTCTTT. The encoded protein is CASSTSGTARGNTEAFF.

J is TRBJ2-7 and V is TRBV29-1; D is tentatively TRBD1 or TRBD2 (5 bases each). The CDR3 consists of 16 residues. CDR1 and CDR2 (germline): SQVTM, ANQGSEA. Between the trimmed V and J ends, which lost 0 bases and 0 bases, there was a span of 15 bases. The CDR3 protein is CSVEDTGSGRSYEQYF. In nucleotides, the CDR3 is TGCAGCGTTGAAGATACTGGGTCGGGGCGCTCCTACGAGCAGTACTTC.

The genes are TRBV20-1 and TRBJ2-3, with 9 bases lining up with TRBD2. Trimming took 5 bases from V and 2 from J; bases not matched to a gene: 8. The CDR3 has 15 residues. Germline-derived CDR1 and CDR2 are DFQATT and SNEGSKA (reference sequence). In nucleotides, the CDR3 is TGCAGTGCTGCCGACGTAGCGGGGGACACAGATACGCAGTATTTT. Its translation is CSAADVAGDTDTQYF.

The sample holds many counts of this clonotype. CDR3 DNA: TGTGCCAGTAGTACCGTTACGGGCACTGAAGCTTTCTTT. Its translation is CASSTVTGTEAFF. The chain employs TRBV19 and TRBJ1-1; no clear D gene. V lost 4 bases and J 4 bases, leaving 10 bases between the germline ends. The germline gives CDR1 LNHDA, CDR2 SQIVND (reference sequence). CDR3 length: 13 amino acids.

The chain couples TRBV19 to TRBJ2-5; 10 nucleotides align to TRBD2. V lost 5 bases and J lost 4; bases outside the gene matches: 16. CDR1 is LNHDA, CDR2 SQIVND, per germline (reference sequence). The CDR3 covers 18 residues. CDR3 amino acids: CASSPNTLLAGSPETQYF. In DNA, the CDR3 is TGTGCCAGTAGTCCAAACACTCTACTAGCGGGATCTCCAGAGACCCAGTACTTC.

A few counts support this clonotype. The J gene is TRBJ1-2, the V gene TRBV5-5; a weak D match, TRBD1 (6 bases). Deletions cut 4 bases from V and 12 bases from J, with 19 bases between. The CDR3 is 13 residues long. Germline CDR1 SGHKS, CDR2 YYEKEE (reference sequence). CDR3: CASSPRTVAGHTF. The CDR3 DNA follows: TGTGCCAGCAGCCCCCGGACAGTTGCCGGCCACACCTTC.

This clonotype has more than one count but fewer than ten. The gene calls are TRBV29-1 and TRBJ2-7; perhaps TRBD2 as D (6 bases). Per the germline V gene, CDR1 is SQVTM and CDR2 is ANQGSEA. V shed 6 bases and J shed 0 bases, with 15 bases lying between them. The length of the CDR3 is 14 residues. This chain's CDR3 is CSVNLARSSYEQYF. The CDR3 DNA reads as TGCAGCGTGAATCTAGCGCGCAGCTCCTACGAGCAGTACTTC.

To note about this clonotype: It may be a read error: a sequence one base away is much more abundant. The chain couples TRBV19 to TRBJ1-1; D is undetermined. The CDR3 has 14 amino acids. Germline CDR1 is LNHDA and CDR2 is SQIVND (reference sequence). This chain's CDR3 is CAGSIGDRHTEAFF. Written as DNA, the CDR3 is TGTGCCGGTAGTATTGGAGACCGCCACACTGAAGCTTTCTTT.

This clonotype showed up many times. The V gene is TRBV12-3 or TRBV12-4, the J gene TRBJ1-2; TRBD1 matches at 9 bases. The ends lost 5 bases at V and 8 bases at J; junction bases unmatched: 9. This CDR3 region has 14 residues. CDR3 DNA sequence: TGTGCCAGCAGTCGGGACAGGGAAAGCGGGGGCTACACCTTC. Translated, it gives CASSRDRESGGYTF.

A remark on this clonotype: Being one base from a much bigger clone, this may be a read error. This chain links TRBV3-1 with TRBJ2-3; TRBD1 or TRBD2 may be the D gene (8 bases each). Per germline, CDR1 LGHDT and CDR2 YNNKEL (reference sequence). The CDR3 contains 13 residues. This CDR3 reads CASSSGGTGTQYF. Written as DNA, the CDR3 is TGTGCCAGCAGCTCGGGGGGGACAGGTACGCAGTATTTT.

To note about this clonotype: A much larger clonotype is one base distant, so this may be a read error. Here the CDR3 DNA reads TGTGCCAGCAGCCTGATAGGGGGCCAGACTAAAGCTTTCTTT. Translated: CASSLIGGQTKAFF. V and J are TRBV7-8 and TRBJ1-1; 7 nucleotides agree with TRBD1. Germline V gene data show CDR1 as SGHVS and CDR2 as FQNEAQ. V shed 5 bases and J 9 bases; nucleotides not matched to a gene: 12. The CDR3 loop spans 14 amino acids.

V and J are TRBV20-1 and TRBJ1-5, with TRBD1 matching 9 bases. The trim removed 6 bases at V and 5 bases at J, leaving 2 bases unmatched. Germline CDR1 and CDR2: DFQATT and SNEGSKA (reference sequence). The CDR3 loop spans 12 amino acids. This CDR3 reads CSAQGADQPQHF. The CDR3 region has the DNA TGCAGTGCACAGGGGGCGGATCAGCCCCAGCATTTT.

The chain links TRBV20-1 to TRBJ1-1; D unclear. V shed 3 bases and J shed 1 base, with 9 bases lying between them. The CDR3 has 13 amino acids. Germline lookup yields CDR1 DFQATT and CDR2 SNEGSKA (reference sequence). The CDR3 DNA sequence: TGCAGTGCTAGCGCGGTAACGAACACTGAAGCTTTCTTT. Translated: CSASAVTNTEAFF.

This chain joins TRBV7-8 and TRBJ1-6, with D maybe TRBD1 (6 bases). Trimming pared 6 bases from V and 6 bases from J, leaving 27 bases between. This CDR3 spans 19 amino acids. CDR1 and CDR2 (germline): SGHVS, FQNEAQ. The CDR3 DNA is TGTGCCAGCAGTTACTCAGACCTCGGGGGCAGCGGGTCTAATTCACCCCTCCACTTT. It specifies CASSYSDLGGSGSNSPLHF.

The chain recombines TRBV19 with TRBJ2-7; 7 bases line up with TRBD1. The CDR3 covers 14 residues. V shed 1 base and J 0 bases; nucleotides not matched to a gene: 0. Germline CDR1 reads LNHDA; CDR2 reads SQIVND (reference sequence). CDR3 in amino acids: CASSIGDSSYEQYF. The DNA of the CDR3 is TGTGCCAGTAGTATAGGGGACAGCTCCTACGAGCAGTACTTC.

The chain uses TRBV2 and TRBJ2-2; D is uncertain. The CDR3 extends over 13 amino acids. CDR1 SNHLY and CDR2 FYNNEI come from the germline V gene. Trimming shortened V by 4 bases and J by 5 bases, and 8 bases separated the two germline ends. For the CDR3, the DNA is TGTGCCAGCAGTGTGGGTGGGACCGGGGAGCTGTTTTTT. As protein: CASSVGGTGELFF. Supplemented by reference TRBV2 and TRBJ2-2, the full variable domain reads EPEVTQTPSHQVTQMGQEVILRCVPISNHLYFYWYRQILGQKVEFLVSFYNNEISEKSEIFDDQFSVERPDGSNFTLKIRSTKLEDSAMYFCASSVGGTGELFFGEGSRLTVL.

The chain has TRBV9 and TRBJ1-3; D not certain. Germline CDR1 reads SGDLS; CDR2 reads YYNGEE. The length of the CDR3 is 14 residues. The V end was cut by 0 bases, the J end by 0 bases, with 4 bases between. DNA for the CDR3: TGTGCCAGCAGCGTAGGGAGCTCTGGAAACACCATATATTTT. Protein sequence: CASSVGSSGNTIYF. Complete variable domain (other parts from reference TRBV9 and TRBJ1-3): DSGVTQTPKHLITATGQRVTLRCSPRSGDLSVYWYQQSLDQGLQFLIQYYNGEERAKGNILERFSAQQFPDLHSELNLSSLELGDSALYFCASSVGSSGNTIYFGEGSWLTVV.

The V gene is TRBV20-1, the J gene TRBJ1-6, with D hard to call. V was cut by 0 bases and J by 5 bases, with 11 bases left in between. Germline assignment: CDR1 DFQATT and CDR2 SNEGSKA (reference sequence). The length of the CDR3 is 15 residues. CDR3 sequence: CSARESAGNNSPLHF. CDR3 nucleotides: TGCAGTGCTAGAGAGAGCGCTGGTAATAATTCACCCCTCCACTTT.

In its sample, this clonotype was seen once. The chain links TRBV29-1 to TRBJ1-2, with D maybe TRBD1 (5 bases). This CDR3 comprises 15 residues. The germline V gene has CDR1 SQVTM and CDR2 ANQGSEA. The ends were cut back, 4 bases at V and 4 bases at J, with 19 bases in the middle. The chain's CDR3 is CSVGEGSATIYGYTF. CDR3 coding DNA: TGCAGCGTTGGGGAGGGGTCAGCTACAATCTATGGCTACACCTTC.

The chain has TRBV19 and TRBJ1-1, with 7 bases fitting TRBD1. J was trimmed by 7 bases and V by 3 bases; bases with no gene match: 5. Germline loops: CDR1 LNHDA, CDR2 SQIVND (reference sequence). This CDR3 is 13 amino acids long. CDR3 protein: CASSIDRENEAFF. CDR3 sequence (DNA): TGTGCCAGTAGTATTGACAGGGAAAATGAAGCTTTCTTT.